These T cell receptor beta chains were read from a single sample in a study of blood T cell repertoires in COVID-19. Some clones are missing from TCRdb's copy, which holds only in-frame ones; the method was immunoSEQ multiplex PCR. The data contain around 300,000 clones, about 89% of them singletons. Sample: peripheral blood. The origin of the receptors is a woman aged 40-49 years who had recovered from COVID-19. The CDR3 runs from the conserved cysteine through the conserved F or W. A D gene is named only where the DNA matches it firmly. A row's size may be missing; if present it is once, few, many or a size class.

d_call: TRBD1
v_call: TRBV4-1
clone_size: -
j_call: TRBJ2-2
cdr3_nt: TGCGCCAGCAGCCAGTTTGACAGGGGGGCCGGGGAGCTGTTTTTT
cdr3_aa: CASSQFDRGAGELFF

d_call: TRBD1
v_call: TRBV7-9
clone_size: -
j_call: TRBJ1-2
cdr3_nt: TGTGCCAGCAGCTTAGTGGACAGGGCCCCCGGGGTCTATGGCTACACCTTC
cdr3_aa: CASSLVDRAPGVYGYTF

d_call: TRBD1
v_call: TRBV5-6
clone_size: -
j_call: TRBJ1-1
cdr3_nt: TGTGCCAGCAGCGTCGGGACAGGGACTGAAGCTTTCTTT
cdr3_aa: CASSVGTGTEAFF

d_call: -
v_call: TRBV7-9
clone_size: -
j_call: TRBJ1-2
cdr3_nt: TGTGCCAGCAGCTTCGGGTTCGCAGGGTCGGACTATGGCTACACCTTC
cdr3_aa: CASSFGFAGSDYGYTF

d_call: -
v_call: TRBV3-1/TRBV3-2
clone_size: -
j_call: TRBJ2-7
cdr3_nt: TGTGCCAGCAGCTACAGGGCTAGCGGAACCTACGAGCAGTACTTC
cdr3_aa: CASSYRASGTYEQYF

d_call: -
v_call: TRBV28
clone_size: -
j_call: TRBJ2-7
cdr3_nt: TGTGCCAGCAACACCCCCTACGAGCAGTACTTC
cdr3_aa: CASNTPYEQYF

d_call: TRBD1
v_call: TRBV10-3
clone_size: -
j_call: TRBJ1-2
cdr3_nt: TGTGCCATCACCCCGGGACAGGGGGCTTCGAAGGGCTACACCTTC
cdr3_aa: CAITPGQGASKGYTF

d_call: -
v_call: TRBV18
clone_size: -
j_call: TRBJ1-4
cdr3_nt: TGTGCCAGCTCACCCGGGAGGACAACTAATGAAAAACTGTTTTTT
cdr3_aa: CASSPGRTTNEKLFF

d_call: -
v_call: TRBV7-8
clone_size: -
j_call: TRBJ1-5
cdr3_nt: TGTGCCAGCAGCCAGACAGGTTCGAGTCAGCCCCAGCATTTT
cdr3_aa: CASSQTGSSQPQHF

d_call: TRBD2
v_call: TRBV29-1
clone_size: -
j_call: TRBJ2-7
cdr3_nt: TGCAGCGCCTGGCGGGAGTCCCCCTACGAGCAGTACTTC
cdr3_aa: CSAWRESPYEQYF

d_call: -
v_call: TRBV5-8
clone_size: -
j_call: TRBJ2-7
cdr3_nt: TGTGCCAGCAGCTATTCGCGGGTTGACGAGCAGTACTTC
cdr3_aa: CASSYSRVDEQYF

d_call: -
v_call: TRBV9
clone_size: -
j_call: TRBJ1-2
cdr3_nt: TGTGCCAGCAGCGTAGTTTCAGGGAACTATGGCTACACCTTC
cdr3_aa: CASSVVSGNYGYTF

d_call: -
v_call: TRBV7-2
clone_size: -
j_call: TRBJ2-1
cdr3_nt: TGTGCCAGCAGCTTTCATCAGGTAGGTGAGCAGTTCTTC
cdr3_aa: CASSFHQVGEQFF

d_call: TRBD1
v_call: TRBV10-3
clone_size: -
j_call: TRBJ1-1
cdr3_nt: TGTGCCATCAGTTCAGGGGGCACCACTGAAGCTTTCTTT
cdr3_aa: CAISSGGTTEAFF

d_call: -
v_call: TRBV5-1
clone_size: -
j_call: TRBJ1-2
cdr3_nt: TGCGCCAGCATGGTTGTCGGGGATCCTAACTATGGCTACACCTTC
cdr3_aa: CASMVVGDPNYGYTF

d_call: TRBD1
v_call: TRBV4-1
clone_size: -
j_call: TRBJ1-6
cdr3_nt: TGCGCCAGCAGCCAGGGCCGGGACAGCCAAGAGCCACCCCTCCACTTT
cdr3_aa: CASSQGRDSQEPPLHF

d_call: TRBD2
v_call: TRBV9
clone_size: -
j_call: TRBJ2-5
cdr3_nt: TGTGCCAGCAGCGCGAGACTAGCGGGGTACCAAGAGACCCAGTACTTC
cdr3_aa: CASSARLAGYQETQYF

d_call: TRBD2
v_call: TRBV5-1
clone_size: -
j_call: TRBJ2-2
cdr3_nt: TGCGCCAGCAGCCGGGAGGTTCCGAACACCGGGGAGCTGTTTTTT
cdr3_aa: CASSREVPNTGELFF

d_call: TRBD2
v_call: TRBV4-2
clone_size: -
j_call: TRBJ2-7
cdr3_nt: TGTGCCAGCAGCCAAGACCGGGTTACACTAGCGGGAGGGGGGAACGAGCAGTACTTC
cdr3_aa: CASSQDRVTLAGGGNEQYF

d_call: TRBD2
v_call: TRBV7-8
clone_size: -
j_call: TRBJ2-7
cdr3_nt: TGTGCCAGCAGCCTCAGCGGGAGAACGTCCTACGAGCAGTACTTC
cdr3_aa: CASSLSGRTSYEQYF

d_call: -
v_call: TRBV28
clone_size: -
j_call: TRBJ2-5
cdr3_nt: TGTGCCAGCAGTTTAGACACCCGAGTGGAGACCCAGTACTTC
cdr3_aa: CASSLDTRVETQYF

d_call: TRBD1
v_call: TRBV3-1/TRBV3-2
clone_size: -
j_call: TRBJ1-2
cdr3_nt: TGTGCCAGCAGCCAGGACAGGGCTAACTATGGCTACACCTTC
cdr3_aa: CASSQDRANYGYTF

d_call: TRBD1
v_call: TRBV3-1/TRBV3-2
clone_size: -
j_call: TRBJ2-3
cdr3_nt: TGTGCCAGCAGCCAGGCCCTACAGGGGGCGGCGGATACGCAGTATTTT
cdr3_aa: CASSQALQGAADTQYF

d_call: TRBD2
v_call: TRBV30
clone_size: -
j_call: TRBJ2-4
cdr3_nt: TGTGCCTGGAGTGGACACGGGGGGTCTCTTCAGTACTTC
cdr3_aa: CAWSGHGGSLQYF

d_call: -
v_call: TRBV7-3
clone_size: -
j_call: TRBJ1-6
cdr3_nt: TGTGCCAGCAGCTTAACTCCAGGGGATAATTCACCCCTCCACTTT
cdr3_aa: CASSLTPGDNSPLHF

d_call: -
v_call: TRBV13
clone_size: -
j_call: TRBJ2-1
cdr3_nt: TGTGCCAGCAGCCCCTTACCCGGGGTGCAGTTCTTC
cdr3_aa: CASSPLPGVQFF

d_call: TRBD2
v_call: TRBV7-8
clone_size: -
j_call: TRBJ2-7
cdr3_nt: TGTGCCAGCGCCGAGGTAGCGGGGAACTCCTACGAGCAGTACTTC
cdr3_aa: CASAEVAGNSYEQYF

d_call: TRBD2
v_call: TRBV27
clone_size: -
j_call: TRBJ2-1
cdr3_nt: TGTGCCAGCAGTCCCGGGACTAGCGGGAGGGGCAATGAGCAGTTCTTC
cdr3_aa: CASSPGTSGRGNEQFF

d_call: TRBD1
v_call: TRBV19
clone_size: -
j_call: TRBJ2-2
cdr3_nt: TGTGCCAGTTGCGGGACAGGGAACACCGGGGAGCTGTTTTTT
cdr3_aa: CASCGTGNTGELFF

d_call: TRBD1
v_call: TRBV5-5
clone_size: -
j_call: TRBJ2-4
cdr3_nt: TGTGCCAGCAGCTTGGTCCTCGGGGACAGGGGGTTGTCCCAGTACTTC
cdr3_aa: CASSLVLGDRGLSQYF

d_call: -
v_call: TRBV5-1
clone_size: -
j_call: TRBJ1-2
cdr3_nt: TGCGCCAGCAGCCTACGGGAAACGGGCTATGGCTACACCTTC
cdr3_aa: CASSLRETGYGYTF

d_call: TRBD1
v_call: TRBV10-3
clone_size: -
j_call: TRBJ2-4
cdr3_nt: TGTGCCACCCAGGACAGGTGGAACATTCAGTACTTC
cdr3_aa: CATQDRWNIQYF

d_call: -
v_call: TRBV28
clone_size: -
j_call: TRBJ1-4
cdr3_nt: TGTGCCAGCAGCTCGCAGGGGACGACTAATGAAAAACTGTTTTTT
cdr3_aa: CASSSQGTTNEKLFF

d_call: -
v_call: TRBV5-6
clone_size: -
j_call: TRBJ2-5
cdr3_nt: TGTGCCAGCAGCTTGGCCATGGGAGTTCAAGAGACCCAGTACTTC
cdr3_aa: CASSLAMGVQETQYF

d_call: -
v_call: TRBV10-2
clone_size: -
j_call: TRBJ1-3
cdr3_nt: TGCGCCAGCAGTGAGTCGGCAAACAAGGGGCGCCGAAATTTT
cdr3_aa: CASSESANKGRRNF

d_call: TRBD2
v_call: TRBV5-1
clone_size: -
j_call: TRBJ2-1
cdr3_nt: TGCGCCAGCAGCCGAGAACTAGCGGCCTCCTACAATGAGCAGTTCTTC
cdr3_aa: CASSRELAASYNEQFF

d_call: -
v_call: TRBV3-1/TRBV3-2
clone_size: -
j_call: TRBJ1-2
cdr3_nt: TGTGCCAGCAGCCAAGATCCCGGGGGGCTTGCCTATGGCTACACCTTC
cdr3_aa: CASSQDPGGLAYGYTF

d_call: TRBD2
v_call: TRBV3-1/TRBV3-2
clone_size: -
j_call: TRBJ2-1
cdr3_nt: TGTGCCAGCAGCCCGGGGGGGAGAAATGAGCAGTTCTTC
cdr3_aa: CASSPGGRNEQFF

d_call: -
v_call: TRBV27
clone_size: few
j_call: TRBJ1-2
cdr3_nt: TGTGCCAGCAGTCCCACAGGAATTGGCTACACCTTC
cdr3_aa: CASSPTGIGYTF

d_call: -
v_call: TRBV5-1
clone_size: -
j_call: TRBJ2-2
cdr3_nt: TGCGCCAGCAGTAAGCAAACCGGGAGGAACACCGGGGAGCTGTTTTTT
cdr3_aa: CASSKQTGRNTGELFF

d_call: -
v_call: TRBV10-3
clone_size: -
j_call: TRBJ1-5
cdr3_nt: TGTGCCATCAGTGCTGGCAGCAATCAGCCCCAGCATTTT
cdr3_aa: CAISAGSNQPQHF

d_call: -
v_call: TRBV28
clone_size: -
j_call: TRBJ2-3
cdr3_nt: TGTGCCAGCAATCTAAGTCCCACAGATACGCAGTATTTT
cdr3_aa: CASNLSPTDTQYF

d_call: -
v_call: TRBV29-1
clone_size: -
j_call: TRBJ2-3
cdr3_nt: TGCAGCGTTGCAGAGCAGGGCACAGATACGCAGTATTTT
cdr3_aa: CSVAEQGTDTQYF

d_call: -
v_call: TRBV9
clone_size: -
j_call: TRBJ1-5
cdr3_nt: TGTGCCAGCATTGGGCCCTACACTCATCAGCCCCAGCATTTT
cdr3_aa: CASIGPYTHQPQHF

d_call: TRBD1
v_call: TRBV2
clone_size: -
j_call: TRBJ2-7
cdr3_nt: TGTGCCAGCAGTGTCCTTGGACAGGGGGGAAGGAGCTCCTACGAGCAGTACTTC
cdr3_aa: CASSVLGQGGRSSYEQYF

d_call: TRBD1
v_call: TRBV5-1
clone_size: -
j_call: TRBJ1-5
cdr3_nt: TGCGCCAGCAGCCCTGGGACAGGGGGCCTGGAGAATCAGCCCCAGCATTTT
cdr3_aa: CASSPGTGGLENQPQHF

d_call: -
v_call: TRBV12-3/TRBV12-4
clone_size: few
j_call: TRBJ1-1
cdr3_nt: TGTGCCAGCAGTAAAGGAGCGAACACTGAAGCTTTCTTT
cdr3_aa: CASSKGANTEAFF

d_call: TRBD2
v_call: TRBV7-2
clone_size: -
j_call: TRBJ2-5
cdr3_nt: TGTGCCAGCAGCTCGGGGACTAGCGGGACAGAGACCCAGTACTTC
cdr3_aa: CASSSGTSGTETQYF

d_call: -
v_call: TRBV19
clone_size: -
j_call: TRBJ1-6
cdr3_nt: TGTGCCAGTAGTAGCGAAAGTTCACCCCTCCACTTT
cdr3_aa: CASSSESSPLHF

d_call: TRBD2
v_call: TRBV3-1/TRBV3-2
clone_size: few
j_call: TRBJ2-1
cdr3_nt: TGTGCCAGCAGCCAAGAAGGACTAGCGGGAGCGGTTCGTGAGCAGTTCTTC
cdr3_aa: CASSQEGLAGAVREQFF

d_call: -
v_call: TRBV15
clone_size: -
j_call: TRBJ2-2
cdr3_nt: TGTGCCACCGTGGAGACAGCAGGGCCCGGGGAGCTGTTTTTT
cdr3_aa: CATVETAGPGELFF

d_call: TRBD1
v_call: TRBV2
clone_size: -
j_call: TRBJ2-3
cdr3_nt: TGTGCCAGCAGTGTCGCGGGACAGGGAACTGATACGCAGTATTTT
cdr3_aa: CASSVAGQGTDTQYF

d_call: TRBD2
v_call: TRBV10-1
clone_size: -
j_call: TRBJ2-5
cdr3_nt: TGCGCCAGCAGTGAGGCTCGAATCGGGACTACTCAAGAGACCCAGTACTTC
cdr3_aa: CASSEARIGTTQETQYF

d_call: TRBD1
v_call: TRBV9
clone_size: -
j_call: TRBJ2-7
cdr3_nt: TGTGCCAGCAGCAGCCGGGACAGGAGCTACGAGCAGTACTTC
cdr3_aa: CASSSRDRSYEQYF

d_call: TRBD1
v_call: TRBV19
clone_size: -
j_call: TRBJ2-2
cdr3_nt: TGTGCCAGTAGTATTGAGGGACAGGGGGCCGGGGAGCTGTTTTTT
cdr3_aa: CASSIEGQGAGELFF

d_call: TRBD2
v_call: TRBV10-3
clone_size: once
j_call: TRBJ2-1
cdr3_nt: TGTGCCATCAGTGACACTACTAGCGGGAGTCCGCCCTACAATGAGCAGTTCTTC
cdr3_aa: CAISDTTSGSPPYNEQFF

d_call: -
v_call: TRBV24-1
clone_size: -
j_call: TRBJ2-5
cdr3_nt: TGTGCCCCCACGTTGCCGGGACAAGAGACCCAGTACTTC
cdr3_aa: CAPTLPGQETQYF

d_call: TRBD2
v_call: TRBV4-2
clone_size: -
j_call: TRBJ2-3
cdr3_nt: TGTGCCAGCAGCCAGGGCCGACTAGCGGAGCGTACAGATACGCAGTATTTT
cdr3_aa: CASSQGRLAERTDTQYF

d_call: -
v_call: TRBV7-9
clone_size: -
j_call: TRBJ1-5
cdr3_nt: TGTGCCAGCAGCTTTTCAGATAGCAATCAGCCCCAGCATTTT
cdr3_aa: CASSFSDSNQPQHF

d_call: TRBD1
v_call: TRBV7-9
clone_size: -
j_call: TRBJ1-1
cdr3_nt: TGTGCCAGCAGCTTAGGACAGGGGTGGACTGAAGCTTTCTTT
cdr3_aa: CASSLGQGWTEAFF